Listed below are T cell receptor beta chains from one sample, sequenced in a study of CD8+CD57+ T cells in acquired aplastic anemia. TCRdb analysed the reads with MiXCR anew, one entry per CDR3 protein. The repertoire holds about 220,000 distinct CDR3 sequences, with 30% to 35% as singletons. Sequencing was done on a sample of sorted CD4+, CD8+, or CD8+CD57+ T cells (not recorded which) from PBMCs. Every receptor here comes from a human donor in good health, serving as a control. Both conserved end residues are part of each CDR3. The D gene is left open where the match is weak. A clone size is listed for some rows: how often the clone was seen (once, few, many), or a class if it is expanded.

size	V	J	D	DNA	CDR3
NA	TRBV9	TRBJ2-2	TRBD1	TGTGCCAGCAGCCCGACAGGGAGCACCGGGGAGCTGTTTTTT	CASSPTGSTGELFF
NA	TRBV5-5	TRBJ1-5	NA	TGTGCCAGCAGCGGGAGTTGGAGCAATCAGCCCCAGCATTTT	CASSGSWSNQPQHF
NA	TRBV19	TRBJ2-5	NA	TGTGCCAGTAGTCAGGGGATTGGGCAGGAGACCCAGTACTTC	CASSQGIGQETQYF
NA	TRBV3-1	TRBJ1-2	NA	TGTGCCAGCAGCCCTAAGGCGGGGGTTGGCTACACCTTC	CASSPKAGVGYTF
many	TRBV29-1	TRBJ1-2	NA	TGCAGCGTTGTAGGGTCAAACTATGGCTACACCTTC	CSVVGSNYGYTF
many	TRBV3-1	TRBJ2-5	NA	TGTGCCAGCAGCTCCCGCTTTCAAGCCCAGTACTTC	CASSSRFQAQYF
many	TRBV30	TRBJ2-5	TRBD2	TGTGCCTGGAATCCAGCGGCGGGGGGGCAGACCCAGTACTTC	CAWNPAAGGQTQYF
many	TRBV13	TRBJ1-5	TRBD1	TGTGCCAGCAGCTTAAGACCGGGACAGGGAAGGGACAATCAGCCCCAGCATTTT	CASSLRPGQGRDNQPQHF
NA	TRBV6-1	TRBJ1-1	TRBD1	TGTGCCAGCACCGGACAGGGAGTCTTATTGAACACTGAAGCTTTCTTT	CASTGQGVLLNTEAFF
NA	TRBV19	TRBJ2-1	NA	TGTGCCAGTAGAAACGAGGGGGGGGCCGTAGATGAGCAGTTCTTC	CASRNEGGAVDEQFF
few	TRBV11-2	TRBJ2-3	NA	TGTGCCAGCAGCTTCCGGGACTCGAACACAGATACGCAGTATTTT	CASSFRDSNTDTQYF
many	TRBV19	TRBJ2-7	TRBD1	TGTGCCAGTAGTATGGGGACAGGGCTATCCTACGAGCAGTACTTC	CASSMGTGLSYEQYF
NA	TRBV11-2	TRBJ2-3	TRBD2	TGTGCCAGCAGGCCAGCGGGGGGGCTCGAAGATACGCAGTATTTT	CASRPAGGLEDTQYF
few	TRBV7-2	TRBJ2-7	NA	TGTGCCAGCAGCTTCGGCGTTGCCTACGAGCAGTACTTC	CASSFGVAYEQYF
many	TRBV20-1	TRBJ1-2	TRBD1	TGCAGTGCTAGAGTGCCCCAGGGGGCTAACTATGGCTACACCTTC	CSARVPQGANYGYTF
many	TRBV20-1	TRBJ2-7	TRBD2	TGCAGTGCTAGAGATCTTAGCGGGAGGGCCTCCCCCTACGAGCAGTACTTC	CSARDLSGRASPYEQYF
many	TRBV20-1	TRBJ2-3	NA	TGCAGTGCTCCAACTAGAGGATCGTTAGATACGCAGTATTTT	CSAPTRGSLDTQYF
NA	TRBV18	TRBJ1-3	NA	TGTGCCAGCTCACCGGCCGAGGGCGCTGGAAACACCATATATTTT	CASSPAEGAGNTIYF
once	TRBV7-6	TRBJ2-7	NA	TGTGCCAGCAGCTTAATGGCGGGAACCTACGAGCAGTACTTC	CASSLMAGTYEQYF
NA	TRBV11-1	TRBJ2-6	TRBD1	TGTGCCAGCAGCCTCCCCCGGACAGGACCCTCTGGGGCCAACGTCCTGACTTTC	CASSLPRTGPSGANVLTF
many	TRBV20-1	TRBJ1-4	TRBD1	TGCAGTGTAAAGACAGGGGGCGATGAAAAACTGTTTTTT	CSVKTGGDEKLFF
many	TRBV19	TRBJ1-5	NA	TGTGCCAGTCGTAAAGCGAATAGCAATCAGCCCCAGCATTTT	CASRKANSNQPQHF
many	TRBV5-1	TRBJ1-6	TRBD1	TGCGCCAGCAGCGCAACGACAGGGGGTAATTCACCCCTCCACTTT	CASSATTGGNSPLHF
many	TRBV15	TRBJ2-7	NA	TGTGCCACCAGCAGAGATAAAGTCACGCAGGGGAACTCCTACGAGCAGTACTTC	CATSRDKVTQGNSYEQYF
many	TRBV29-1	TRBJ1-1	NA	TGCAGCGTTGATACAGGAAGGACTGAAGCTTTCTTT	CSVDTGRTEAFF
many	TRBV6-1	TRBJ2-7	NA	TGTGCCAGCAGCTCGGCGGATTCCTCCTACGAGCAGTACTTC	CASSSADSSYEQYF
NA	TRBV20-1	TRBJ1-1	NA	TGCAGTGCTAGGGAAAATTTGAACACTGAAGCTTTCTTT	CSARENLNTEAFF
NA	TRBV20-1	TRBJ2-7	NA	TGCAGTGCTCAACCGATAACCTACGAGCAGTACTTC	CSAQPITYEQYF
many	TRBV19	TRBJ1-1	TRBD1	TGTGCCAGTAGGCCCATAAGGGGCAGGGGGCTGATCGTCGCGAAAACTGAAGCTTTCTTT	CASRPIRGRGLIVAKTEAFF
NA	TRBV25-1	TRBJ2-7	TRBD1	TGTGCCAGCAGACCTCAGGGGGTCCACGAGCAGTACTTC	CASRPQGVHEQYF
many	TRBV6-1	TRBJ1-2	NA	TGTGCCAGCAGTGAAGCGTTCTATGGCTACACCTTC	CASSEAFYGYTF
NA	TRBV30	TRBJ1-2	NA	TGTGCCTGGAGCGCCGGGACACTCCGCTACACCTTC	CAWSAGTLRYTF
few	TRBV11-2	TRBJ2-1	NA	TGTGCCAGCAGCTTATCTGGCCTAGGTGGAAATGAGCAGTTCTTC	CASSLSGLGGNEQFF
NA	TRBV11-2	TRBJ2-7	NA	TGTGCCAGCAGCTTAGAGGAGGGTCAATCATCCTTC	CASSLEEGQSSF
NA	TRBV3-1	TRBJ2-1	NA	TGTGCCAGCAGCCCTCGCCAGGGGCTAGGCAATGAGCAGTTCTTC	CASSPRQGLGNEQFF
many	TRBV15	TRBJ2-5	NA	TGTGCCACCAGCATCTACGGAGGAGAGACCCAGTACTTC	CATSIYGGETQYF
few	TRBV7-8	TRBJ1-1	NA	TGTGCCAGCAGCCAAGGACAGTACACTGAAGCTTTCTTT	CASSQGQYTEAFF
many	TRBV7-8	TRBJ1-5	NA	TGTGCCAGCAGCTTAGTTGGGACCCTCGACGGTCAGCCCCAGCATTTT	CASSLVGTLDGQPQHF
NA	TRBV19	TRBJ2-7	TRBD2	TGTGCCAGTAGCAAACTCATGACTAGCGGGAGGTCCTACGAGCAGTACTTC	CASSKLMTSGRSYEQYF
many	TRBV19	TRBJ1-4	NA	TGTGCCAGTAGCATGGGGACGGATCAGGGAAATGAAAAACTGTTTTTT	CASSMGTDQGNEKLFF